The T cell receptor beta chain described here comes from a study of cytomegalovirus exposure and HLA in healthy donors. CDR3 length: 16 residues. The germline gives CDR1 SGDLS, CDR2 YYNGEE. Trimming left V 0 bases short and J 4 bases short, with 16 bases between. Vbeta (60) and Jbeta (13) primers were used in the PCR. The repertoire was sequenced with immunoSEQ multiplex PCR; TCRdb's copy has only in-frame clones and lacks some. Found here are 200,000 to 250,000 clones, approximately 84% of them singletons; the top ten hold about 0.58%. A few counts support this clone. The sample comprised PBMCs. The origin of this receptor is a middle-aged woman in good health and CMV-seronegative. The chain joins TRBV9 to TRBJ1-2, with a weak D call TRBD1 (6 bases). CDR3 nucleotide sequence: TGTGCCAGCAGCGTAGGGCCCTTGACAGGTACCTATGGCTACACCTTC. Protein product: CASSVGPLTGTYGYTF.